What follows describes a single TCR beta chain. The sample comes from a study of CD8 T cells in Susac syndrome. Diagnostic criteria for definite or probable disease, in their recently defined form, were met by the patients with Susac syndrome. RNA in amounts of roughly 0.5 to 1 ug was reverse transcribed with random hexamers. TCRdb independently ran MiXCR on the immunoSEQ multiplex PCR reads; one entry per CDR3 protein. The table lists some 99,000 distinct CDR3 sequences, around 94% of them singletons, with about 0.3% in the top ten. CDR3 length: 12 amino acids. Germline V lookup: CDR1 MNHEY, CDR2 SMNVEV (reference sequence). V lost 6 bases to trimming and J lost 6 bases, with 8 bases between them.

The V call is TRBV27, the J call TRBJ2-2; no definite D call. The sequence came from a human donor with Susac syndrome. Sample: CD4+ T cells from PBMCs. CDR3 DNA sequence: TGTGCCAGCAGGGTAGGGCCCGGGGAGCTGTTTTTT. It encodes CASRVGPGELFF.